These T cell receptor beta chains were read from a single sample in a study of T cells in Graves' hyperthyroidism and ophthalmopathy. TCRdb reprocessed the multiplex PCR reads via MiXCR and lists one record per CDR3 protein. Among 250,000 to 300,000 distinct CDR3 sequences listed, approximately 14% were seen once. Specimen: blood. Source of these receptors: a woman in her 40s with Graves' hyperthyroidism. Each CDR3 is given with its conserved first and last residue. A D gene is named only where the DNA matches it firmly. Size is stated for part of the rows, as once, few or many counts, or as a class when the clone is expanded.

D gene,V gene,clone size,J gene,CDR3 protein,CDR3 DNA
TRBD2,TRBV25-1,many,TRBJ2-7,CASSDSGLAGGLEQYF,TGTGCCAGCAGTGACTCCGGACTAGCGGGAGGTCTAGAGCAGTACTTC
TRBD2,TRBV2,many,TRBJ2-5,CASRTRGGGETQYF,TGTGCCAGCAGGACCCGCGGGGGGGGGGAGACCCAGTACTTC
TRBD2,TRBV28,NA,TRBJ2-1,CASSFAGGAGYNEQFF,TGTGCCAGCAGTTTCGCGGGGGGAGCCGGGTACAATGAGCAGTTCTTC
TRBD1,TRBV12-3/TRBV12-4,few,TRBJ2-2,CASKPGQTNTGELFF,TGTGCCAGCAAACCGGGACAGACGAACACCGGGGAGCTGTTTTTT
NA,TRBV2,many,TRBJ1-6,CASRDGNNSPLHF,TGTGCCAGCAGGGACGGGAATAATTCACCCCTCCACTTT
NA,TRBV6-2/TRBV6-3,NA,TRBJ2-7,CASSPLSSYEQYF,TGTGCCAGCAGCCCCCTTAGCTCCTACGAGCAGTACTTC
TRBD2,TRBV20-1,many,TRBJ2-7,CSANPSGDYEQYF,TGCAGTGCTAACCCTAGCGGGGACTACGAGCAGTACTTC
TRBD2,TRBV29-1,NA,TRBJ2-5,CRVEGSGPEREYWEVEETQYF,TGCAGGGTTGAAGGGAGTGGGCCGGAGCGGGAGTACTGGGAGGTAGAAGAGACCCAGTACTTC
NA,TRBV5-1,many,TRBJ2-1,CASRRVGASMLSSYNEQFF,TGCGCCAGCAGGCGGGTCGGGGCGAGTATGCTAAGCTCCTACAATGAGCAGTTCTTC
NA,TRBV12-3/TRBV12-4,many,TRBJ1-1,CASSFQGPNTEALF,TGTGCCAGCAGTTTCCAGGGGCCGAACACTGAAGCTCTCTTT
NA,TRBV5-1,NA,TRBJ1-4,CASSLRRGEKLFF,TGCGCCAGCAGCTTAAGGCGAGGAGAAAAACTGTTTTTT
NA,TRBV12-3/TRBV12-4,many,TRBJ1-6,CASSFQGGAPHSPLHF,TGTGCCAGCAGTTTCCAGGGAGGCGCTCCTCATTCACCCCTCCACTTT
NA,TRBV7-6,many,TRBJ2-3,CASSFGWGNTQYF,TGTGCCAGCAGCTTCGGTTGGGGGAATACGCAGTATTTT
NA,TRBV18,many,TRBJ2-5,CASSPPDSQEAQYF,TGTGCCAGCTCACCACCTGACAGCCAAGAGGCCCAGTACTTC
NA,TRBV5-1,many,TRBJ2-7,CASSLGTYYEQYF,TGCGCCAGCAGCTTGGGGACATATTACGAGCAGTACTTC
NA,TRBV27,many,TRBJ2-7,CASSVVGSTGSYEQYF,TGTGCCAGCAGTGTTGTCGGGAGTACGGGCTCCTACGAGCAGTACTTC
NA,TRBV6-1,few,TRBJ2-1,CAITGNNEQFF,TGTGCCATAACGGGAAACAATGAGCAGTTCTTC
TRBD1,TRBV6-5,few,TRBJ1-3,CASSYSYIRDSKNTIYF,TGTGCCAGCAGTTACTCCTACATCCGGGACAGTAAAAACACCATATATTTT
NA,TRBV19,NA,TRBJ2-5,CASSIPGQGSKTQYF,TGTGCCAGTAGTATTCCTGGGCAGGGATCGAAGACCCAGTACTTC
TRBD1,TRBV15,many,TRBJ2-3,CATSGAGTGLDTQYF,TGTGCCACCAGCGGGGCCGGGACAGGTCTAGATACGCAGTATTTT
NA,TRBV28,many,TRBJ1-5,CASSLAGLGNQPQHF,TGTGCCAGCAGTTTAGCAGGGTTAGGCAATCAGCCCCAGCATTTT
NA,TRBV6-5,many,TRBJ1-1,CASSYEEGGRTEAFF,TGTGCCAGCAGTTACGAGGAGGGGGGGAGGACTGAAGCTTTCTTT
TRBD2,TRBV7-8,many,TRBJ2-1,CASSLGLAGGRWGEQFF,TGTGCCAGCAGCTTGGGACTAGCGGGAGGGAGGTGGGGTGAGCAGTTCTTC
NA,TRBV19,few,TRBJ1-2,CASSKGRDYGYTF,TGTGCCAGTAGTAAAGGGCGCGACTATGGCTACACCTTC
NA,TRBV6-1,many,TRBJ2-7,CASRPSASQSFEQYF,TGTGCCAGCAGGCCCTCGGCTAGCCAATCCTTCGAGCAGTACTTC
TRBD1,TRBV27,NA,TRBJ1-5,CASRSMDRGLNQPQHF,TGTGCCAGCAGATCGATGGACAGGGGATTGAATCAGCCCCAGCATTTT
NA,TRBV2,few,TRBJ2-2,CASSEDGSAGLFF,TGTGCCAGCAGTGAAGATGGATCCGCGGGGCTGTTTTTT
TRBD2,TRBV28,many,TRBJ2-6,CASSPAGGSGANVLTF,TGTGCCAGCAGCCCTGCGGGGGGTTCAGGGGCCAACGTCCTGACTTTC
TRBD1,TRBV10-3,few,TRBJ1-3,CAIRAGTARSGNTIYF,TGTGCCATCAGGGCCGGGACAGCCAGATCTGGAAACACCATATATTTT
NA,TRBV4-2,many,TRBJ2-3,CASSQEFQSTDTQYF,TGTGCCAGCAGCCAAGAGTTCCAGAGCACAGATACGCAGTATTTT
TRBD1,TRBV7-6,many,TRBJ1-2,CASSFGTGGDYGYTF,TGTGCCAGCAGCTTCGGGACAGGGGGCGACTATGGCTACACCTTC
NA,TRBV28,many,TRBJ2-1,CASSSRDTSSYNEQFF,TGTGCCAGCAGTTCCCGGGACACAAGCTCCTACAATGAGCAGTTCTTC
NA,TRBV12-3/TRBV12-4,many,TRBJ1-1,CASSPTQNTEAFF,TGTGCCAGCAGTCCTACCCAGAACACTGAAGCTTTCTTT
NA,TRBV10-3,many,TRBJ1-2,CAISESGSLNYGYTF,TGTGCCATCAGTGAGTCGGGCAGCCTAAACTATGGCTACACCTTC
NA,TRBV29-1,many,TRBJ2-3,CSPTPRWGFGADTQYF,TGCAGCCCAACGCCAAGATGGGGTTTTGGGGCAGATACGCAGTATTTT
NA,TRBV6-1,many,TRBJ1-2,CASSVHYGYTF,TGTGCCAGCAGTGTTCACTATGGCTACACCTTC
NA,TRBV6-2/TRBV6-3,many,TRBJ1-2,CASSYVHFGYTF,TGTGCCAGCAGTTACGTTCATTTTGGCTACACCTTC
TRBD1,TRBV29-1,many,TRBJ1-1,CSALPWGQRNTEAFF,TGCAGCGCTCTGCCGTGGGGACAGAGGAACACTGAAGCTTTCTTT